The entry below gives a single TCR beta chain sequence along with its context. The data stem from a study of technical replicates of blood from a handful of donors. Profiled with immunoSEQ multiplex PCR; TCRdb holds only in-frame clones, not every one. Of about 83,000 clones in the sample, approximately 94% were seen once. The germline gives CDR1 SGHDN, CDR2 FVKESK. The CDR3 is 15 residues long. The junction had 8 bases not matched to a gene; V was cut back by 6 bases and J by 5 bases. This sequence originates from a human donor in good health. The rearrangement links TRBV14 to TRBJ2-3; 10 nucleotides align to TRBD2. The material sequenced was T cells isolated from PBMCs. CDR3 region: CASSPLAGVQDTQYF. CDR3 DNA: TGTGCCAGCAGTCCTCTAGCGGGAGTTCAAGATACGCAGTATTTT.